This T cell receptor (beta chain) was identified in a study of CD4 T cells in relation to SARS-CoV-2 and coronaviruses. For this clone: Its antigen is currently unknown.

The CDR3 is made up of 13 amino acids. The germline V gene has CDR1 MNHEY and CDR2 SVGAGI. V lost 1 base and J lost 6, with 10 bases in between. Unexposed donor CD4+ T cells date from about 2011-2018, before the COVID-19 pandemic. CD4+ T cells were isolated from the cells after about ten days of culture. Using immunoSEQ multiplex PCR, the repertoire was profiled, and TCRdb retains in-frame clones only, with some absent. This table holds about 26,000 clones, more than 60% found once. The chain joins TRBV6-5 to TRBJ2-7, with D perhaps matching TRBD1 (6 bases). Sequences were obtained from CD4+ T cells from PBMCs, cultured in vitro. The receptor's source is a human donor in good health. CDR3 in DNA: TGTGCCAGCAGTTACTACCGGGACACCGAGCAGTACTTC. Protein product: CASSYYRDTEQYF.